Each of the 10 T cell receptor beta chains below was sequenced from the same sample in a study of cytomegalovirus exposure and HLA in healthy donors. 13 Jbeta primers and 60 Vbeta primers were used for the PCR. The table came from immunoSEQ multiplex PCR; TCRdb's copy has only in-frame clones and leaves some out. This repertoire shows hundreds of thousands of clones, approximately 80% found once; its top ten account for 0.2% to 0.25%. The sample consisted of PBMCs. These receptors were collected from a girl aged 2-10 years in good health and CMV-seronegative.

The rearrangement uses TRBV5-1 and TRBJ1-4; tentatively, D is TRBD1 (6 bases). The CDR3 is 15 amino acids. Germline CDR1 SGHRS, CDR2 YFSETQ. The V gene lost 1 base and the J gene lost 7 bases, with 14 bases spanning the gap. The CDR3 loop is CASSLFAARGEKLFF. The CDR3 DNA is TGCGCCAGCAGCTTGTTCGCAGCCAGGGGTGAAAAACTGTTTTTT.

CDR3 nucleotides: TGTGCCAGCAGCTTTACGGGAGAAAACTATGGCTACACCTTC. This codes for CASSFTGENYGYTF. The chain combines TRBV5-6 with TRBJ1-2; D remains unclear. Germline V lookup: CDR1 SGHDT, CDR2 YYEEEE. This CDR3 has 14 residues. Trimming stripped 2 bases from V and 2 bases from J, with 10 bases between.

V gene TRBV14 combines with J gene TRBJ2-1; a possible D gene is TRBD1 (5 bases). CDR1 is SGHDN, CDR2 FVKESK, per germline. The CDR3 covers 13 residues. Trimming removed 4 bases from V and 7 bases from J, with 11 bases in between. The CDR3 protein is CASSRKGFNEQFF. In nucleotides, the CDR3 is TGTGCCAGCAGCCGAAAGGGGTTTAATGAGCAGTTCTTC.

The CDR3 DNA is TGTGCCAGCAGGGAATTAAGACTAGCGGGGCCCTACGAGCAGTACTTC. It is translated as CASRELRLAGPYEQYF. The chain uses TRBV21-1 and TRBJ2-7; TRBD2 reflects the table's D call only, with no check against the DNA. TRBV21-1 counts as a pseudogene. The CDR3 is 16 amino acids.

The V call is TRBV7-6, the J call TRBJ2-1; D not resolved. This CDR3 region has 12 residues. In germline, CDR1 is SGHVS, CDR2 FNYEAQ. V lost 5 bases, J lost 12 bases, and 14 bases lay in between. CDR3 DNA: TGTGCCAGCAGCCCTTCCCCGCGGCGGCAGTTCTTC. This translates into CASSPSPRRQFF.

For this clone: The junction and the germline gene differ at one end; a read error may be behind it. V is TRBV4-1 and J is TRBJ2-7, with 7 bases matching TRBD1. The CDR3 sequence is 12 residues long. Germline CDR1 is MGHRA and CDR2 is YSYEKL. CDR3 amino acids: CASSQGTGQRQF. The CDR3 coding sequence is TGCGCCAGCAGCCAAGGGACAGGCCAACGCCAATTC.

The rearrangement links TRBV20-1 to TRBJ1-4; D is unclear. Germline CDR1 reads DFQATT; CDR2 reads SNEGSKA (reference sequence). The CDR3 is 11 amino acids. The V end lost 1 base, the J end lost 11 bases, and 8 bases lay between the germline ends. Written as DNA, the CDR3 is TGCAGTGCTAGAGGAGGGCCCAAACTGTTTTTT. It translates to CSARGGPKLFF.

The chain combines TRBV18 with TRBJ1-2, with D perhaps TRBD1 (5 bases). Trimming removed 6 bases at V and 2 bases at J, with 16 bases between. The CDR3 has 15 amino acids. Germline V gene sequence: CDR1 KGHSH, CDR2 LQKENI. The CDR3 bases are TGTGCCAGCTCTTCGTCGGGACGGGAGAACTATGGCTACACCTTC. Protein product: CASSSSGRENYGYTF. Based on the CDR3 plus reference TRBV18 and TRBJ1-2, the full variable domain is NAGVMQNPRHLVRRRGQEARLRCSPMKGHSHVYWYRQLPEEGLKFMVYLQKENIIDESGMPKERFSAEFPKEGPSILRIQQVVRGDSAAYFCASSSSGRENYGYTFGSGTRLTVV.

The chain employs TRBV10-1 and TRBJ1-2; TRBD1 might be the D (6 bases). This CDR3 region has 13 residues. Germline V gene sequence: CDR1 WNHNN, CDR2 SYGVQD (reference sequence). V lost 11 bases and J 8 bases, leaving 21 bases between the germline ends. CDR3 region: CAHGDGTPGGYTF. DNA for the CDR3: TGCGCCCATGGCGACGGGACACCAGGCGGCTACACCTTC.

V gene TRBV6-1 combines with J gene TRBJ1-2; the match to TRBD1 covers 7 bases. V was pared by 4 bases and J by 6 bases, with 5 bases of the junction left unmatched. There are 13 residues in the CDR3. From germline, CDR1 is MNHNS and CDR2 SASEGT. The CDR3 here is CASSATGLHGYTF. The CDR3 nucleotides read TGTGCCAGCAGTGCGACAGGGCTCCATGGCTACACCTTC.